This paragraph covers one T cell receptor (beta chain) sequence. At one boundary the junction diverges from the germline segment, which might be a read error. This specimen comes from a study of blood T cell repertoires in COVID-19. The overall study: Sites in the United States, Italy and Spain provided acute and convalescent COVID-19 samples.

Study processing details: Reference gene primer amplification in the assay estimated nucleated cell counts. Sequencing used immunoSEQ multiplex PCR; TCRdb keeps in-frame clones, though not all of them. That table is the source of V, J and clone size, and D and trimming were worked out from the DNA. The data contain hundreds of thousands of clones, 92% of them seen just once; the ten biggest clones take up 0.75% to 1%. The sample taken for sequencing was peripheral blood. This clonotype was obtained from a man in his 60s with COVID-19, enrolled during active disease.

The CDR3 loop reads CASSQGEGNQVF. The CDR3 DNA reads TGCGCCAGCAGCCAAGGCGAGGGAAACCAGGTCTTC. J is TRBJ2-1 and V is TRBV4-3, with D possibly TRBD2 on 5 matching bases. CDR1 and CDR2 from the germline V gene are LGHNA and YSLEER. The CDR3 consists of 12 residues.